This TCR beta chain was sequenced in a study of blood T cell repertoires in COVID-19. In the study overall: T cells, B-cell-depleted T cells, or PBMCs provided the cDNA or gDNA that served as material.

Data came from immunoSEQ multiplex PCR; TCRdb stores just in-frame clones and leaves some out. The sample carries roughly 86,000 clones, approximately 86% recorded once. About this clone itself: Within the sample, other DNA sequences also encode this same CDR3.

The V segment lost 5 bases and the J segment 1 base; nucleotides outside the gene matches: 5. Germline CDR1 and CDR2: SGHAT and FQNNGV. This CDR3 spans 17 amino acids. Source material: peripheral blood. This TCR was sampled from a man aged 50 or older with acute or convalescent COVID-19. The V and J genes are TRBV11-2 and TRBJ2-2, with 12 positions matching TRBD1. CDR3 DNA: TGTGCCAGCAGCCTTGGGACAGGGGGCGGGAACACCGGGGAGCTGTTTTTT. Encoded protein: CASSLGTGGGNTGELFF.